These 32 T cell receptor beta chains came from one sample sequenced in a study of T cells in Graves' hyperthyroidism and ophthalmopathy. Using RNA transcripts as the source, TCR beta CDR3 regions were amplified. The primer set for the first-round RT-PCR of the TCR CDR3 was HTBI. TCRdb processed the multiplex PCR reads anew with MiXCR; each CDR3 protein has one entry. The profile covers roughly 420,000 distinct CDR3 sequences, with 15% to 19% appearing a single time and approximately 8% taken by the ten largest. Sequencing was carried out using blood. The receptors here all came from a woman between 18 and 29 years old with Graves' hyperthyroidism.

This clonotype was observed many times. V and J are TRBV28 and TRBJ1-5; 8 nucleotides align to TRBD1. Germline V lookup: CDR1 MDHEN, CDR2 SYDVKM. This CDR3 region has 16 residues. V lost 7 bases to trimming and J lost 3 bases; unmatched junction nucleotides: 11. CDR3 in DNA: TGTGCCAGCAACTCCCGGACAGGGCTTTCCAATCAGCCCCAGCATTTT. Its translation: CASNSRTGLSNQPQHF. Full variable domain (outside the CDR3, taken from reference TRBV28 and TRBJ1-5): DVKVTQSSRYLVKRTGEKVFLECVQDMDHENMFWYRQDPGLGLRLIYFSYDVKMKEKGDIPEGYSVSREKKERFSLILESASTNQTSMYLCASNSRTGLSNQPQHFGDGTRLSIL.

This clonotype has ten or more counts. This chain connects TRBV20-1 to TRBJ2-5; 14 bases map to TRBD2. Germline V gene lookup returns CDR1 DFQATT and CDR2 SNEGSKA (reference sequence). The CDR3 is made up of 15 amino acids. CDR3 DNA sequence: TGCAGCGCGACTAGCGGGGGGGCCCCTGCGGAGACCCAGTACTTC. Its protein product is CSATSGGAPAETQYF.

This clonotype has a handful of counts. The chain uses TRBV7-9 and TRBJ1-6; 8 bases agree with TRBD1. Germline V gene sequence: CDR1 SEHNR, CDR2 FQNEAQ (reference sequence). The CDR3 loop spans 14 amino acids. The V gene end was trimmed by 5 bases and the J gene end by 7 bases; junction bases not matched to a gene: 4. The CDR3 coding sequence is TGTGCCAGCAGCATCGGACAGGGAAATTCACCCCTCCACTTT. Translation: CASSIGQGNSPLHF.

On this clonotype: This may stem from a read error, because a much larger clone lies one nucleotide away. This sequence joins TRBV11-2 and TRBJ2-2; no clear D gene. From germline, CDR1 is SGHAT and CDR2 FQNNGV. CDR3 length equals 13 residues. In DNA form, the CDR3 reads TGTGCCAGCAGCGTAGATGTGACCGGGGAGCTGTTTTTT. Protein: CASSVDVTGELFF.

This clonotype was counted at least ten times. CDR3 in amino acids: CASSLVSSGRDPDTQYF. The CDR3 region has the DNA TGCGCCAGCAGCTTGGTTTCTAGCGGGAGGGACCCAGATACGCAGTATTTT. This chain connects TRBV5-1 to TRBJ2-3; TRBD2 matches at 12 bases. The germline gives CDR1 SGHRS, CDR2 YFSETQ. The length of the CDR3 is 17 residues. V was clipped by 0 bases and J by 4 bases; unmatched bases: 6.

This clonotype has just one count. The gene calls are TRBV20-1 and TRBJ1-2, with a tentative D call TRBD1 (6 bases). Trimming removed 0 bases at V and 4 bases at J, with 12 bases between. Germline assignment: CDR1 DFQATT and CDR2 SNEGSKA (reference sequence). The length of the CDR3 is 14 residues. CDR3 in DNA: TGCAGTGCTAGAGATGAGGGGGAAGGCTATGGCTACACCTTC. It yields the protein CSARDEGEGYGYTF.

This clonotype has at least ten counts. This chain connects TRBV5-1 to TRBJ2-1; TRBD2 aligns across 9 bases. CDR3 length equals 19 residues. Germline assignment: CDR1 SGHRS and CDR2 YFSETQ. Unmatched junction bases numbered 15, after V lost 5 bases and J lost 0 bases. The CDR3 coding sequence is TGCGCCAGCAGATCCCTGGCGGGGGGGCCCAGGGGCTCCTACAATGAGCAGTTCTTC. Protein sequence: CASRSLAGGPRGSYNEQFF. Full variable domain (remainder filled in from reference TRBV5-1 and TRBJ2-1): KAGVTQTPRYLIKTRGQQVTLSCSPISGHRSVSWYQQTPGQGLQFLFEYFSETQRNKGNFPGRFSGRQFSNSRSEMNVSTLELGDSALYLCASRSLAGGPRGSYNEQFFGPGTRLTVL.

This clonotype turned up a few times. V usage is TRBV19 and J usage is TRBJ2-3, with D possibly TRBD1 on 5 matching bases. V was pared by 3 bases and J by 0 bases, with 10 bases between. This CDR3 contains 15 residues. Germline lookup yields CDR1 LNHDA and CDR2 SQIVND (reference sequence). The CDR3 DNA reads TGTGCCAGTAGTATTGGACATACTAGCACAGATACGCAGTATTTT. Amino acids: CASSIGHTSTDTQYF. Filled out from reference TRBV19 and TRBJ2-3, the complete variable domain reads DGGITQSPKYLFRKEGQNVTLSCEQNLNHDAMYWYRQDPGQGLRLIYYSQIVNDFQKGDIAEGYSVSREKKESFPLTVTSAQKNPTAFYLCASSIGHTSTDTQYFGPGTRLTVL.

This clonotype was counted at least ten times. The genes are TRBV2 and TRBJ2-1; no definite D call. The CDR3 has 12 residues. Looked up from germline, CDR1 is SNHLY and CDR2 is FYNNEI. With 8 bases removed from V and 0 bases from J, the gap between germline ends came to 5 bases. The CDR3: CASVGSYNEQFF. CDR3 DNA: TGTGCCAGCGTAGGCTCCTACAATGAGCAGTTCTTC.

This clonotype occurred a few times. V and J are TRBV11-2 and TRBJ2-3; TRBD2 agrees at 10 bases. CDR3 length: 15 amino acids. The V and J ends lost 3 bases and 7 bases, in that order; junction bases with no gene match: 7. Germline loops: CDR1 SGHAT, CDR2 FQNNGV. CDR3 sequence (DNA): TGTGCCAGCAGCTTCGAGCGGGGGGGCCGAAATACGCAGTATTTT. It codes for CASSFERGGRNTQYF.

Ten or more counts support this clonotype. J is TRBJ2-7 and V is TRBV11-2; possible D gene TRBD2, 7 bases. V lost 6 bases and J 5 bases, leaving 17 bases between the germline ends. Germline-derived CDR1 and CDR2 are SGHAT and FQNNGV. CDR3 size: 14 residues. CDR3 nucleotide sequence: TGTGCCAGCAGTTTCAGACGGGGGGCAAACGAGCAGTACTTC. Translation gives CASSFRRGANEQYF.

This clonotype was recorded at least ten times. CDR3 in amino acids: CASSPLGQGQNTEAFF. The CDR3 DNA is TGTGCCAGCTCACCACTGGGACAGGGCCAGAACACTGAAGCTTTCTTT. V usage is TRBV18 and J usage is TRBJ1-1, with 9 nucleotides matching TRBD1. The germline CDR1 and CDR2 sequences are KGHSH and LQKENI. The CDR3 extends over 16 amino acids. V trimming: 1 base; J trimming: 1 base; junction bases outside the gene matches: 4.

Notes on this clonotype: Since a much larger clone is just one base distant, this may be a read error. The CDR3 here is CAGSLHTLRLQETQYF. The DNA for the CDR3 is TGTGCCGGCAGCTTGCATACACTCCGATTACAAGAGACCCAGTACTTC. The rearrangement uses TRBV5-5 and TRBJ2-5; D is unclear. Germline V gene lookup returns CDR1 SGHKS and CDR2 YYEKEE (reference sequence). This CDR3 is 16 amino acids long.

This clonotype was counted many times. The J gene is TRBJ2-3, the V gene TRBV30; 8 bases line up with TRBD2. Germline V gives CDR1 GTSNPN, CDR2 SVGIG (reference sequence). The ends lost 3 bases at V and 3 bases at J; junction bases unmatched: 8. The CDR3 has 15 amino acids. The CDR3 sequence: CAWSLGRGGTDTQYF. The CDR3 nucleotides read TGTGCCTGGAGCCTCGGTCGGGGGGGGACAGATACGCAGTATTTT. Full variable domain (remainder filled in from reference TRBV30 and TRBJ2-3): SQTIHQWPATLVQPVGSPLSLECTVEGTSNPNLYWYRQAAGRGLQLLFYSVGIGQISSEVPQNLSASRPQDRQFILSSKKLLLSDSGFYLCAWSLGRGGTDTQYFGPGTRLTVL.

This clonotype occurred a few times. The genes are TRBV20-1 and TRBJ1-2, with D possibly matching TRBD1 (6 bases). Between the trimmed V and J ends, which lost 6 bases and 7 bases, there was a span of 21 bases. Per the germline V gene, CDR1 is DFQATT and CDR2 is SNEGSKA (reference sequence). This CDR3 spans 14 amino acids. This chain's CDR3 is CSAAYGGAPSGYTF. In DNA form, the CDR3 reads TGCAGTGCCGCCTATGGGGGGGCCCCTTCTGGCTACACCTTC.

In this sample, this clonotype turned up many times. J is TRBJ1-6 and V is TRBV20-1; 10 bases agree with TRBD1. The length of the CDR3 is 13 residues. CDR1 is DFQATT and CDR2 is SNEGSKA in the germline V gene (reference sequence). V dropped 6 bases and J dropped 10; count of bases not matched to a gene: 6. The DNA for the CDR3 is TGCAGTGCCCGACAGGGGGCGGAATCACCCCTCCACTTT. This encodes CSARQGAESPLHF.

Many counts were recorded for this clonotype. This chain links TRBV20-1 with TRBJ1-5, with 7 positions matching TRBD1. This CDR3 is built from 16 residues. The V gene end was trimmed by 4 bases and the J gene end by 3 bases; junction bases not matched to a gene: 12. Germline V gene sequence: CDR1 DFQATT, CDR2 SNEGSKA (reference sequence). The CDR3 reads CSATLSTGRLNQPQHF. The CDR3 bases are TGCAGTGCTACTCTGTCGACAGGGCGACTCAATCAGCCCCAGCATTTT.

This clonotype has at least ten counts. The gene calls are TRBV11-2 and TRBJ2-1; the D gene is possibly TRBD1 (5 bases). Per the germline V gene, CDR1 is SGHAT and CDR2 is FQNNGV. The CDR3 runs to 17 residues. V gave up 3 bases and J gave up 6 bases, with 21 bases separating them. This CDR3 reads CASSLGYRFNSGNEQFF. The CDR3 nucleotides are TGTGCCAGCAGCTTGGGATACAGGTTCAATTCCGGCAATGAGCAGTTCTTC. The whole variable domain, filled in from reference TRBV11-2 and TRBJ2-1, reads EAGVAQSPRYKIIEKRQSVAFWCNPISGHATLYWYQQILGQGPKLLIQFQNNGVVDDSQLPKDRFSAERLKGVDSTLKIQPAKLEDSAVYLCASSLGYRFNSGNEQFFGPGTRLTVL.

The V and J genes are TRBV12-3 or TRBV12-4 and TRBJ2-3; D is unclear. CDR3 length: 16 residues. With 6 bases removed from V and 0 bases from J, the gap between germline ends came to 16 bases. CDR3 amino acids: CASSVSPGVSTDTQYF. The DNA for the CDR3 is TGTGCCAGCAGCGTATCACCTGGGGTCAGCACAGATACGCAGTATTTT.

This clonotype was counted a few times. DNA for the CDR3: TGTGCCACCGGTTCCACAGATACGCAGTATTTT. Translated: CATGSTDTQYF. This chain uses TRBV24-1 with TRBJ2-3; no definite D call. CDR1 KGHDR and CDR2 SFDVKD come from the germline V gene. V gave up 9 bases and J gave up 2 bases, with 5 bases separating them. The CDR3 is 11 residues long.

Notes on this clonotype: Germline is not matched at one junction end, which may reflect a read error. V is TRBV20-1 and J is TRBJ2-7, with TRBD2 identical over 9 bases. CDR3 length: 16 amino acids. CDR1 is DFQATT and CDR2 is SNEGSKA in the germline V gene (reference sequence). CDR3 nucleotide sequence: TGCAGCGCTAGGCAGATCGGGACTAGCAAGATCTACGAGCAGTACTTC. It codes for CSARQIGTSKIYEQYF.

The chain carries TRBV9 and TRBJ2-6; TRBD1 aligns across 9 bases. Germline values: CDR1 SGDLS, CDR2 YYNGEE. This CDR3 has 16 residues. With V trimmed by 4 bases and J by 4 bases, 6 bases remained unmatched. The CDR3 DNA follows: TGTGCCAGCAGCCCGACAGGGGGGTACGGGGCCAACGTCCTGACTTTC. Translation: CASSPTGGYGANVLTF. Full variable domain (missing parts from reference TRBV9 and TRBJ2-6): DSGVTQTPKHLITATGQRVTLRCSPRSGDLSVYWYQQSLDQGLQFLIQYYNGEERAKGNILERFSAQQFPDLHSELNLSSLELGDSALYFCASSPTGGYGANVLTFGAGSRLTVL.

Here the CDR3 DNA reads TGTGCCAGCAGCTCGTGGCCGTCGGCTGAAGCTTTCTTT. Amino acid sequence: CASSSWPSAEAFF. The J gene is TRBJ1-1, the V gene TRBV5-6; no clear D. The CDR3 runs 13 residues. Trimming cost V 3 bases and J 6 bases, with 12 bases left between them. Germline CDR1 SGHDT, CDR2 YYEEEE.

This clonotype was recorded at least ten times. The gene calls are TRBV6-1 and TRBJ2-2, with TRBD1 matching 9 bases. Germline V gene data show CDR1 as MNHNS and CDR2 as SASEGT. The CDR3 loop spans 15 amino acids. The V gene end was trimmed by 7 bases and the J gene end by 3 bases; junction bases not matched to a gene: 6. The CDR3 reads CASIKYRGHTGELFF. The CDR3 bases are TGTGCCAGCATCAAATACAGGGGGCACACCGGGGAGCTGTTTTTT.

This chain uses TRBV19 with TRBJ2-7, with TRBD2 matching 14 bases. Germline loops: CDR1 LNHDA, CDR2 SQIVND (reference sequence). The CDR3 spans 16 residues. V was clipped by 4 bases and J by 3 bases; unmatched bases: 5. The CDR3 bases are TGTGCCAGTAGTAAGCCGGGACTAGCGGGGGACTACGAGCAGTACTTC. Translation: CASSKPGLAGDYEQYF.

The gene calls are TRBV7-9 and TRBJ2-1, with 10 bases lining up with TRBD2. This CDR3 is 16 amino acids long. Germline-derived CDR1 and CDR2 are SEHNR and FQNEAQ (reference sequence). Germline trimming cut 5 bases from V and 14 bases from J; bases unmatched to any gene: 18. The CDR3 here is CASSPSVGSGGSPEFF. CDR3 bases: TGTGCCAGCAGCCCGAGCGTGGGTAGCGGGGGGTCCCCAGAGTTCTTC.

A note on this clonotype: Just one base apart from a much larger clone, this may be a read error. V and J are TRBV11-2 and TRBJ1-4; tentative D call: TRBD1 (5 bases). The CDR3 loop spans 14 amino acids. Germline V CDR1 and CDR2: SGHAT, FQNNGV. CDR3 protein: CASSPIAGREKPFF. The DNA for the CDR3 is TGTGCCAGCAGCCCGATAGCGGGGCGTGAAAAACCGTTTTTT. The full variable domain, rest sourced from reference TRBV11-2 and TRBJ1-4, is EAGVAQSPRYKIIEKRQSVAFWCNPISGHATLYWYQQILGQGPKLLIQFQNNGVVDDSQLPKDRFSAERLKGVDSTLKIQPAKLEDSAVYLCASSPIAGREKPFFGSGTQLSVL.

Written as DNA, the CDR3 is TGTGCCAGCAGCTTAGGATGGGGGACCAGCCAAGAGACCCAGTACTTC. It specifies CASSLGWGTSQETQYF. The chain combines TRBV7-9 with TRBJ2-5; the D gene could be TRBD1 or TRBD2 (5 bases each). Germline V lookup: CDR1 SEHNR, CDR2 FQNEAQ (reference sequence). This CDR3 contains 16 residues. V dropped 1 base and J dropped 1 base, with 13 bases sitting between them.

This clonotype was found many times. This chain joins TRBV27 and TRBJ2-7, with 8 bases identical to TRBD1. The CDR3 is made up of 15 amino acids. V was pared by 6 bases and J by 5 bases, with 12 bases of the junction left unmatched. Germline lookup yields CDR1 MNHEY and CDR2 SMNVEV (reference sequence). CDR3 nucleotides: TGTGCCAGCAGCCTACGGACAGGGACGATCCACGAGCAGTACTTC. It is translated as CASSLRTGTIHEQYF.

This clonotype was counted ten times or more. The chain links TRBV18 to TRBJ1-5; no clear D. Per germline, CDR1 KGHSH and CDR2 LQKENI. Deletions cut 0 bases from V and 4 bases from J, with 16 bases between. This CDR3 contains 17 residues. The chain's CDR3 is CASSPPASKNPNQPQHF. The CDR3, as DNA: TGTGCCAGCTCACCACCGGCTTCCAAAAACCCTAATCAGCCCCAGCATTTT. The whole variable domain, filled in from reference TRBV18 and TRBJ1-5, reads NAGVMQNPRHLVRRRGQEARLRCSPMKGHSHVYWYRQLPEEGLKFMVYLQKENIIDESGMPKERFSAEFPKEGPSILRIQQVVRGDSAAYFCASSPPASKNPNQPQHFGDGTRLSIL.

This clonotype was counted many times. This rearrangement joins TRBV18 to TRBJ2-7; either TRBD1 or TRBD2 may supply D (5 bases each). The CDR3 runs to 14 residues. Looked up from germline, CDR1 is KGHSH and CDR2 is LQKENI. Deletions cut 3 bases from V and 5 bases from J, with 14 bases between. CDR3 nucleotides: TGTGCCAGCTCACCCTCGGGGACGGCGGACGAGCAGTACTTC. Encoded protein: CASSPSGTADEQYF.

The J gene is TRBJ1-1, the V gene TRBV10-3; D not resolved. The germline V gene has CDR1 ENHRY and CDR2 SYGVKD. This CDR3 spans 13 amino acids. Trimming left V 7 bases short and J 1 base short, with 10 bases between. This CDR3 reads CAITGVENTEAFF. In nucleotides, the CDR3 is TGTGCCATCACAGGTGTGGAGAACACTGAAGCTTTCTTT.